This TCR beta chain derives from a study of T cell clones after liver transplantation. Study-wide background: Draws occurred before transplant, before withdrawal, and after complete or failed withdrawal.

Unstimulated PBMCs were sorted into CD3+CD4+ and CD3+CD8+ populations. This table comes from immunoSEQ multiplex PCR, and its TCRdb copy is limited to in-frame clones, with some not included. The data show about 45,000 clones, 70% to 90% seen once. This CDR3 has 13 residues. Trimming shortened V by 5 bases and J by 3 bases, and 11 bases separated the two germline ends. Germline V gene lookup returns CDR1 SNHLY and CDR2 FYNNEI. Sequences were derived from CD4+ T cells from blood, sampled 24 months after liver transplant. The V call is TRBV2, the J call TRBJ2-7; D might be TRBD2 (6 bases). This sequence was found in a human patient who received a liver transplant. T cells may partly derive from the graft donor. CDR3 residues: CASSQEGNYEQYF. CDR3 DNA sequence: TGTGCCAGCAGTCAGGAGGGGAACTACGAGCAGTACTTC.